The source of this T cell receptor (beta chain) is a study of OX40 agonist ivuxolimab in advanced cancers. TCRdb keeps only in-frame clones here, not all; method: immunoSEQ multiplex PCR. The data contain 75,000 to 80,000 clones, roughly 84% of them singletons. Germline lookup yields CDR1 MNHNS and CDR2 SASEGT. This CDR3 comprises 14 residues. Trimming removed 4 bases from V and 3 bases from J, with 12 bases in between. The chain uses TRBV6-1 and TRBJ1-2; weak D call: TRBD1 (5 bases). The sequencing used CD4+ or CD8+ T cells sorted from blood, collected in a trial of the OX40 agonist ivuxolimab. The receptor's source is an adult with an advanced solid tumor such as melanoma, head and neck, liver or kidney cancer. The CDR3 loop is CASSGGRGDYGYTF. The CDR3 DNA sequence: TGTGCCAGCAGTGGGGGGAGGGGTGACTATGGCTACACCTTC.